The text below deals with one T cell receptor (beta chain). The CDR3 length is 15 residues. Germline trimming cut 6 bases from V and 0 bases from J; bases unmatched to any gene: 4. CDR1 SGHNT and CDR2 YENEEA come from the germline V gene. These data originate in a study of T-cell memory formation after mild COVID-19. MiXCR, applied by TCRdb to the 5' RACE reads, yields one record per CDR3 protein. The table records 250,000 to 300,000 distinct CDR3 sequences, roughly 17% of them present only once. The receptor's source is a man aged 18 to 35 who had mild COVID-19 (a few samples of this study predate the infection). Cell type and time point are not known. The sample taken for sequencing was PBMCs or a T cell subset sorted from them (not recorded which). The chain links TRBV11-3 to TRBJ2-2; 7 bases are a match to TRBD1. This chain's CDR3 is CASSFDRANTGELFF. The CDR3 nucleotides read TGTGCCAGCAGTTTTGACAGGGCGAACACCGGGGAGCTGTTTTTT.